This T cell receptor beta chain appears in the sequencing data of a study of control samples from healthy donors and cancer patients. This CDR3 contains 16 residues. The germline CDR1 and CDR2 sequences are ENHRY and SYGVKD. With V trimmed by 2 bases and J by 2 bases, 3 bases remained unmatched. Some clones are missing from TCRdb's copy, which holds only in-frame ones; the method was immunoSEQ multiplex PCR. In the table there are 100,000 to 150,000 clones, 80% to 95% of which are singletons. J is TRBJ2-1 and V is TRBV10-3, with TRBD1 identical over 10 bases. The sequencing input was blood. The origin of this receptor is a man younger than 30 in good health. CDR3 bases: TGTGCCATCAGTGAGGGGGGGACAGGGGCCTACAATGAGCAGTTCTTC. Amino acid sequence: CAISEGGTGAYNEQFF.